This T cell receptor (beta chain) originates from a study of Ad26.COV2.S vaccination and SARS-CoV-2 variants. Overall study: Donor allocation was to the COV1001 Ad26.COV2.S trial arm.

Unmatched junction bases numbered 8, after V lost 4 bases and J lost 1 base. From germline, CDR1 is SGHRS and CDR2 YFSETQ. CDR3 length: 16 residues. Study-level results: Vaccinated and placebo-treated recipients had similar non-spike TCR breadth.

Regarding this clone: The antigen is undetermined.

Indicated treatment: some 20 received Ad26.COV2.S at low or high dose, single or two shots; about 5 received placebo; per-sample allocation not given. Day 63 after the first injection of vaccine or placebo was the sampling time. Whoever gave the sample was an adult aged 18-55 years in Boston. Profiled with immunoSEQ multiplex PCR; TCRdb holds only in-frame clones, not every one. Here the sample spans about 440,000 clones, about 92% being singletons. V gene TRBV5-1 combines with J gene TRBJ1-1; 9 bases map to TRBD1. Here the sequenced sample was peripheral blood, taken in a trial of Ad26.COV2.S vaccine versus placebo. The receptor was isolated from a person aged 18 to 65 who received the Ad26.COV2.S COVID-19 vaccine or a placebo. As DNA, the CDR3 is TGCGCCAGCAGCCACGGGGCGGGACAGGGGAACACTGAAGCTTTCTTT. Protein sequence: CASSHGAGQGNTEAFF.